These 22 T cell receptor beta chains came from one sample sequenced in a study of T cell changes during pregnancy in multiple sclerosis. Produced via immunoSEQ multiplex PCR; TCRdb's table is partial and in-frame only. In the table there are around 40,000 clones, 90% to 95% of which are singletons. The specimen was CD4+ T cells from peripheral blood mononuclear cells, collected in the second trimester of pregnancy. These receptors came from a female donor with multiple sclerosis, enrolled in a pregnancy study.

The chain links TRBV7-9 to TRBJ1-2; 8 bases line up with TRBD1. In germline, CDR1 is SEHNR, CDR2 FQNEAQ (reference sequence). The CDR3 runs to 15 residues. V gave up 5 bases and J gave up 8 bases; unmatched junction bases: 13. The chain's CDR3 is CASSARQGALEGYTF. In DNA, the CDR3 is TGTGCCAGCAGCGCCCGGCAGGGGGCTCTAGAAGGCTACACCTTC.

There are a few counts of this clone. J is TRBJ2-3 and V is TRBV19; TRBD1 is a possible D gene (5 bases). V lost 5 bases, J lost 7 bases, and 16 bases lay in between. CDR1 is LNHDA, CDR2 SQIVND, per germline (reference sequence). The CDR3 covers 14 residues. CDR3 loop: CASSESGPPNTQYF. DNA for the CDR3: TGTGCCAGTAGTGAGTCAGGGCCCCCGAATACGCAGTATTTT.

CDR3 coding DNA: TGTGCCAGCAGCCCCCGGACTAGCGGTGTAAATGTACAAGAGACCCAGTACTTC. Translation gives CASSPRTSGVNVQETQYF. This chain connects TRBV11-2 to TRBJ2-5, with 10 positions matching TRBD2. Germline V CDR1 and CDR2: SGHAT, FQNNGV. This CDR3 has 18 amino acids. V was pared by 5 bases and J by 2 bases, with 14 bases of the junction left unmatched.

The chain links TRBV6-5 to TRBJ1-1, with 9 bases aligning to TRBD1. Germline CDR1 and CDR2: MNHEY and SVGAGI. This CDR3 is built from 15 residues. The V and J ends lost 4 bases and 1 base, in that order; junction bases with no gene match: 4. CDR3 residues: CASSLKTGGNTEAFF. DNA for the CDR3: TGTGCCAGCAGTTTAAAGACAGGGGGGAACACTGAAGCTTTCTTT.

The CDR3 DNA sequence: TGTGCCAGCAGTGTCACTAGCGGCTCCTACAATGAGCAGTTCTTC. Protein sequence: CASSVTSGSYNEQFF. The chain is built from TRBV9 and TRBJ2-1; TRBD2 matches 8 bases. Per germline, CDR1 SGDLS and CDR2 YYNGEE. CDR3 length: 15 residues. V lost 5 bases to trimming and J lost 0 bases; unmatched junction nucleotides: 4. The variable domain in full, completed from reference TRBV9 and TRBJ2-1, reads DSGVTQTPKHLITATGQRVTLRCSPRSGDLSVYWYQQSLDQGLQFLIQYYNGEERAKGNILERFSAQQFPDLHSELNLSSLELGDSALYFCASSVTSGSYNEQFFGPGTRLTVL.

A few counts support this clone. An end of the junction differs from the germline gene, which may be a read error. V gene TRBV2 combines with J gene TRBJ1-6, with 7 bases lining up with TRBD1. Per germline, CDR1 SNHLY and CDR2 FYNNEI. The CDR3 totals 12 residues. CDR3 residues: CASKPPTGPGDF. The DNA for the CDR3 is TGTGCCAGCAAACCCCCGACAGGGCCAGGCGACTTT.

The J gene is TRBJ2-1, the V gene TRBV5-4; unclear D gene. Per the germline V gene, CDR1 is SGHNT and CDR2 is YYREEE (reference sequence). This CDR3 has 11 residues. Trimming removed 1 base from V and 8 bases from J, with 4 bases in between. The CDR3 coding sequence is TGTGCCAGCAGCTTGTCCTATGAGCAGTTCTTC. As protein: CASSLSYEQFF.

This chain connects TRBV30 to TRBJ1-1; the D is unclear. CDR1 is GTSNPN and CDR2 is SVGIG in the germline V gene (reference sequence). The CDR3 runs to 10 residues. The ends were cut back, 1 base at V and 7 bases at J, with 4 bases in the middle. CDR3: CAWSGGEAFF. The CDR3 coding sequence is TGTGCCTGGAGTGGCGGTGAAGCTTTCTTT.

The CDR3 is CASSLSGYGNTEAFF. CDR3 bases: TGTGCCAGCAGCTTATCGGGATACGGGAACACTGAAGCTTTCTTT. This rearrangement joins TRBV11-1 to TRBJ1-1, with D hard to call. Trimming removed 2 bases from V and 1 base from J, with 11 bases in between. CDR3 size: 15 residues. Germline loops: CDR1 SGHAT, CDR2 FQDESV (reference sequence).

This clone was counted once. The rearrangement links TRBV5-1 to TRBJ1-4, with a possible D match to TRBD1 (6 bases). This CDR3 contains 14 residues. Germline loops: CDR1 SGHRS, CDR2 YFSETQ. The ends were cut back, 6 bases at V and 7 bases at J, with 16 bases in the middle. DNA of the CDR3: TGCGCCAGCATGGAAGCAGGGGTTAGTGAAAAACTGTTTTTT. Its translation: CASMEAGVSEKLFF.

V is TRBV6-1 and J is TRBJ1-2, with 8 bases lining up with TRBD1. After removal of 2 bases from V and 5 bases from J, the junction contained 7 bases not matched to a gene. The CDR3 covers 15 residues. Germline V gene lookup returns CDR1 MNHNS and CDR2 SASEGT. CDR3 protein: CASSEQTGQDYGYTF. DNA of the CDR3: TGTGCCAGCAGTGAACAAACGGGACAGGATTATGGCTACACCTTC.

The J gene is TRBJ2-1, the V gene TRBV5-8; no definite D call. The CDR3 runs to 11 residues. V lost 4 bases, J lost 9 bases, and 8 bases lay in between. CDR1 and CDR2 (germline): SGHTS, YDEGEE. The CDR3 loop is CASSAYGEQFF. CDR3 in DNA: TGTGCCAGCAGCGCCTACGGTGAGCAGTTCTTC.

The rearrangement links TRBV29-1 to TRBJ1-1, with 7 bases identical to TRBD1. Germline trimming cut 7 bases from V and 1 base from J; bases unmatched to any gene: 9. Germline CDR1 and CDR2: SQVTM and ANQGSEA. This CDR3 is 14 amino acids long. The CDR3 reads CSGKTGTANTEAFF. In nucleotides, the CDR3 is TGCAGCGGTAAAACCGGGACAGCGAACACTGAAGCTTTCTTT.

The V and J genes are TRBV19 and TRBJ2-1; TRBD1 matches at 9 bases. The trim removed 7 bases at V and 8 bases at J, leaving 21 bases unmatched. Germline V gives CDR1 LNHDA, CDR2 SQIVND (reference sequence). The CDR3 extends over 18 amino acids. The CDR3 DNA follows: TGTGCCAGTACCGAGGTCGGCTTACAGGGGGCACGAATCGATGAGCAGTTCTTC. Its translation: CASTEVGLQGARIDEQFF.

The CDR3 sequence: CASTQLPGTGALSEQFF. The CDR3 DNA reads as TGTGCCAGCACCCAATTACCCGGGACAGGGGCGTTGAGTGAGCAGTTCTTC. The J gene is TRBJ2-1, the V gene TRBV7-3, with 10 bases that match TRBD1. The CDR3 is 17 residues long. Germline CDR1 and CDR2: SGHTA and FQGTGA. Trimming removed 7 bases from V and 9 bases from J; junction bases left unmatched: 18.

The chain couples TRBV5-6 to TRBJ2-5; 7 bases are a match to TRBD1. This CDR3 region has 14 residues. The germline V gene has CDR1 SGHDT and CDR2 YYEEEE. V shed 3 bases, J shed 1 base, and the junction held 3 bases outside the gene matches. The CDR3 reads CASSSGQTQETQYF. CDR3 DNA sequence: TGTGCCAGCAGCTCGGGACAGACCCAAGAGACCCAGTACTTC.

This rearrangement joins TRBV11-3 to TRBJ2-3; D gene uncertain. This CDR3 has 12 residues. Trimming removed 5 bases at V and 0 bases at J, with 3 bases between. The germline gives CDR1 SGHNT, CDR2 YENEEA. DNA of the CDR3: TGTGCCAGCAGCCGGAGCACAGATACGCAGTATTTT. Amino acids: CASSRSTDTQYF.

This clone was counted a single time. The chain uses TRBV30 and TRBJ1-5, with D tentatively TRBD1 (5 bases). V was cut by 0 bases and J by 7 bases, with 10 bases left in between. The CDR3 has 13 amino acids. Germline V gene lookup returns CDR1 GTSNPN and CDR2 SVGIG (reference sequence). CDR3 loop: CAWSVGGEQPQHF. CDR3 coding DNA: TGTGCCTGGAGTGTCGGGGGGGAACAGCCCCAGCATTTT.

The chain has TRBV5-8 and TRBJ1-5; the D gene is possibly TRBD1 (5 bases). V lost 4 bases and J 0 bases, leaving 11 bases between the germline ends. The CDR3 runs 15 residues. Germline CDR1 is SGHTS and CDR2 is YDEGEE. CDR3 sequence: CASSIRVYSNQPQHF. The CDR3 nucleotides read TGTGCCAGCAGCATCAGGGTTTATAGCAATCAGCCCCAGCATTTT.

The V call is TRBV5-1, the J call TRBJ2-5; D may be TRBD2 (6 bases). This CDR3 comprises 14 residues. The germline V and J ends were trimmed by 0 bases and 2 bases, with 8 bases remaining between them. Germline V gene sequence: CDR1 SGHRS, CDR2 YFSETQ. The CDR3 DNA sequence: TGCGCCAGCAGCTTGGGGGGACTTCAAGAGACCCAGTACTTC. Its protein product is CASSLGGLQETQYF.

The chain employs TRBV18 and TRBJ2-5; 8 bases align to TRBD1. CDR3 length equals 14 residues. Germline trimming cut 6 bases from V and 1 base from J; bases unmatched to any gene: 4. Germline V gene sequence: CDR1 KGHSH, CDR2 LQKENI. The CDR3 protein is CASSPGGPQETQYF. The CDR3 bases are TGTGCCAGCTCCCCAGGGGGCCCCCAAGAGACCCAGTACTTC.

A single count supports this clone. The CDR3 protein is CASSQEGRGAAGNTIYF. The CDR3 bases are TGTGCCAGCAGCCAAGAGGGCCGGGGGGCGGCTGGAAACACCATATATTTT. The chain joins TRBV4-2 to TRBJ1-3; D is perhaps TRBD1 (6 bases). This CDR3 has 17 residues. Germline V gene sequence: CDR1 LGHNA, CDR2 YNFKEQ. Trimming cost V 0 bases and J 2 bases, with 14 bases left between them.